A single sample is the source of the 32 T cell receptor beta chains below, sequenced in a study of T cell responses to AZD1222 COVID-19 vaccine. The method was immunoSEQ multiplex PCR; TCRdb's version includes in-frame clones alone and lacks a portion of them. The top ten clones hold 0.99% of a sample with some 200,000 clones, under 95% of them seen once. Sequenced here: peripheral blood, sampled on day 0 of AZD1222 vaccination. The receptors were sampled from an adult in good health.

The chain is built from TRBV7-9 and TRBJ2-7; 11 nucleotides line up with TRBD1. With V trimmed by 5 bases and J by 2 bases, 2 bases remained unmatched. This CDR3 region has 14 residues. Looked up from germline, CDR1 is SEHNR and CDR2 is FQNEAQ (reference sequence). Written as DNA, the CDR3 is TGTGCCAGCAGCCCGGGACAGGGGGCCTACGAGCAGTACTTC. It is translated as CASSPGQGAYEQYF.

This clone has just one count. The rearrangement links TRBV11-2 to TRBJ2-1, with D possibly being TRBD2 (5 bases). CDR1 SGHAT and CDR2 FQNNGV come from the germline V gene. Trimming stripped 5 bases from V and 4 bases from J, with 12 bases between. The CDR3 consists of 14 residues. CDR3 in amino acids: CASSPTGEYNEQFF. CDR3 DNA: TGTGCCAGCAGCCCGACCGGGGAGTACAATGAGCAGTTCTTC.

This chain connects TRBV27 to TRBJ1-4; possible D gene TRBD1, 5 bases. CDR1 and CDR2 (germline): MNHEY, SMNVEV (reference sequence). Trimming took off 3 bases at V and 0 bases at J, with 11 bases between the two ends. There are 16 residues in the CDR3. CDR3 coding DNA: TGTGCCAGCAGTTTCCAGGGAAGTGCAACTAATGAAAAACTGTTTTTT. This gives the protein CASSFQGSATNEKLFF. The full variable domain, rest sourced from reference TRBV27 and TRBJ1-4, is EAQVTQNPRYLITVTGKKLTVTCSQNMNHEYMSWYRQDPGLGLRQIYYSMNVEVTDKGDVPEGYKVSRKEKRNFPLILESPSPNQTSLYFCASSFQGSATNEKLFFGSGTQLSVL.

In the case of this clone: Germline and junction disagree at one end, which may indicate a read error. The rearrangement links TRBV5-6 to TRBJ2-7, with D possibly being TRBD1 or TRBD2 (5 bases each). The CDR3 extends over 13 amino acids. The germline CDR1 and CDR2 sequences are SGHDT and YYEEEE. CDR3 in DNA: TGTGCCAGCAGCTTTGGGGACGGCGGGCGACTATTATTC. Protein: CASSFGDGGRLLF.

V and J are TRBV6-2 or TRBV6-3 and TRBJ2-7, with TRBD2 matching over 11 bases. The CDR3 is made up of 18 amino acids. Trimming took 0 bases from V and 0 from J; bases not matched to a gene: 7. The V gene's germline CDR1 is MNHEY and CDR2 SVGEGT. The CDR3 coding sequence is TGTGCCAGCAGTTACTCCACTAGCGGGGGATCGGGCTCCTACGAGCAGTACTTC. Encoded protein: CASSYSTSGGSGSYEQYF.

This rearrangement joins TRBV5-1 to TRBJ2-3, with D possibly matching TRBD1 (5 bases). The CDR3 covers 15 residues. Per germline, CDR1 SGHRS and CDR2 YFSETQ. Trimming took off 5 bases at V and 2 bases at J, with 15 bases between the two ends. CDR3 nucleotide sequence: TGCGCCAGCAGGGGGCTTCTCACCAACACAGATACGCAGTATTTT. Protein sequence: CASRGLLTNTDTQYF.

The chain recombines TRBV28 with TRBJ2-7; 9 positions agree with TRBD1. Germline CDR1 reads MDHEN; CDR2 reads SYDVKM. This CDR3 spans 16 amino acids. With V trimmed by 3 bases and J by 6 bases, 12 bases remained unmatched. CDR3 coding DNA: TGTGCCAGCAGTTTCTCTTTGGCGGGACAGGGACCCGAGCAGTACTTC. This codes for CASSFSLAGQGPEQYF.

The chain carries TRBV7-9 and TRBJ2-3, with D perhaps given as TRBD1 or TRBD2 (5 bases each). The CDR3 length is 14 residues. The germline CDR1 and CDR2 sequences are SEHNR and FQNEAQ (reference sequence). The V gene lost 1 base and the J gene lost 6 bases, with 11 bases spanning the gap. CDR3 protein: CASSLEGPKDTQYF. The CDR3 DNA sequence: TGTGCCAGCAGCTTAGAGGGACCGAAGGATACGCAGTATTTT.

The genes are TRBV4-1 and TRBJ1-5, with unresolved D. V dropped 0 bases and J dropped 0 bases, with 6 bases sitting between them. This CDR3 contains 15 residues. From germline, CDR1 is MGHRA and CDR2 YSYEKL. CDR3 coding DNA: TGCGCCAGCAGCCAAGAGGGGAATAGCAATCAGCCCCAGCATTTT. It translates to CASSQEGNSNQPQHF.

The V call is TRBV30, the J call TRBJ1-1, with 7 bases identical to TRBD1. V was clipped by 2 bases and J by 1 base; unmatched bases: 7. Germline CDR1 reads GTSNPN; CDR2 reads SVGIG (reference sequence). The length of the CDR3 is 15 residues. CDR3 bases: TGTGCCTGGAGTACGGCGCGACAGGGGAACACTGAAGCTTTCTTT. Protein: CAWSTARQGNTEAFF. The whole variable domain, filled in from reference TRBV30 and TRBJ1-1, reads SQTIHQWPATLVQPVGSPLSLECTVEGTSNPNLYWYRQAAGRGLQLLFYSVGIGQISSEVPQNLSASRPQDRQFILSSKKLLLSDSGFYLCAWSTARQGNTEAFFGQGTRLTVV.

The chain's CDR3 is CASSIAPGTEAFF. In DNA form, the CDR3 reads TGTGCCAGCAGTATTGCCCCGGGGACTGAAGCTTTCTTT. The V call is TRBV27, the J call TRBJ1-1; D gene uncertain. The CDR3 runs to 13 residues. V was pared by 5 bases and J by 5 bases, with 12 bases between. In germline, CDR1 is MNHEY, CDR2 SMNVEV (reference sequence).

The chain recombines TRBV28 with TRBJ1-6; 9 nucleotides match TRBD1. The CDR3 is 16 residues long. Germline CDR1 is MDHEN and CDR2 is SYDVKM. Trimming took 7 bases from V and 8 from J; bases not matched to a gene: 12. The CDR3 DNA reads TGTGCCAGCACCTACTGGGGACAGGGCCTAGATTCACCCCTCCACTTT. Translation: CASTYWGQGLDSPLHF.

The chain has TRBV6-2 or TRBV6-3 and TRBJ1-5; no reliable D call. Trimming left V 3 bases short and J 0 bases short, with 12 bases between. CDR3 size: 16 residues. Germline CDR1 reads MNHEY; CDR2 reads SVGEGT. The CDR3 protein is CASSYGTPYSNQPQHF. For the CDR3, the DNA is TGTGCCAGCAGTTATGGCACCCCCTATAGCAATCAGCCCCAGCATTTT.

The CDR3 nucleotides are TGCGCCAGCAGTCTCCCGGGCCCAACCTACGAGCAGTACTTC. It yields the protein CASSLPGPTYEQYF. V and J are TRBV23-1 and TRBJ2-7, with D uncertain. TRBV23-1 is given ORF status, its function remaining uncertain. The germline V and J ends were trimmed by 4 bases and 2 bases, with 12 bases remaining between them. The length of the CDR3 is 14 residues.

The V call is TRBV7-9, the J call TRBJ2-2; TRBD2 matches 9 bases. The CDR3 length is 16 residues. V trimming: 5 bases; J trimming: 6 bases; junction bases outside the gene matches: 10. Germline CDR1 SEHNR, CDR2 FQNEAQ (reference sequence). The CDR3 nucleotides are TGTGCCAGCAGCGACGGAAGCGGGGGGCCCCCCGGGGAGCTGTTTTTT. It yields the protein CASSDGSGGPPGELFF. Using reference TRBV7-9 and TRBJ2-2 for the parts outside the CDR3, the full variable domain is DTGVSQNPRHKITKRGQNVTFRCDPISEHNRLYWYRQTLGQGPEFLTYFQNEAQLEKSRLLSDRFSAERPKGSFSTLEIQRTEQGDSAMYLCASSDGSGGPPGELFFGEGSRLTVL.

The chain recombines TRBV19 with TRBJ1-5; D might be TRBD1 (6 bases). CDR1 LNHDA and CDR2 SQIVND come from the germline V gene (reference sequence). This CDR3 has 14 amino acids. V was pared by 11 bases and J by 5 bases, with 19 bases between. The chain's CDR3 is CAASSTAGDQPQHF. The CDR3 DNA is TGTGCCGCCAGTAGTACGGCAGGGGATCAGCCCCAGCATTTT.

The rearrangement uses TRBV7-2 and TRBJ1-1, with D unclear. V was trimmed by 1 base and J by 1 base, leaving 7 bases between them. Germline-derived CDR1 and CDR2 are SGHTA and FQGNSA. CDR3 size: 14 residues. This CDR3 reads CASSLEYRNTEAFF. CDR3 bases: TGTGCCAGCAGCTTAGAGTACAGGAACACTGAAGCTTTCTTT.

The chain recombines TRBV18 with TRBJ1-2; a possible D gene is TRBD1 (6 bases). The germline V and J ends were trimmed by 2 bases and 4 bases, with 14 bases remaining between them. CDR1 and CDR2 (germline): KGHSH, LQKENI. The CDR3 covers 15 residues. The CDR3 loop is CASSPNREDIYGYTF. DNA of the CDR3: TGTGCCAGCTCACCAAACAGGGAGGATATCTATGGCTACACCTTC.

This chain joins TRBV30 and TRBJ1-6; D not certain. Between the trimmed V and J ends, which lost 1 base and 5 bases, there was a span of 3 bases. The CDR3 has 12 amino acids. From germline, CDR1 is GTSNPN and CDR2 SVGIG (reference sequence). The CDR3, as DNA: TGTGCCTGGAGTGATAATAATTCACCCCTCCACTTT. Its translation is CAWSDNNSPLHF.

For the CDR3, the DNA is TGTGCCAGCAGTTACTCGTCAGGGTACTCCTACGAGCAGTACTTC. It specifies CASSYSSGYSYEQYF. The V gene is TRBV6-5, the J gene TRBJ2-7, with D tentatively TRBD1 (5 bases). The CDR3 length is 15 residues. V lost 0 bases and J lost 0, with 9 bases in between. CDR1 is MNHEY and CDR2 is SVGAGI in the germline V gene.

The J gene is TRBJ1-1, the V gene TRBV3-1 (or the pseudogene TRBV3-2); the D is unclear. The CDR3 length is 16 residues. The ends were cut back, 0 bases at V and 6 bases at J, with 17 bases in the middle. The germline V gene has CDR1 LGHDT and CDR2 YNNKEL (reference sequence). The CDR3 loop is CASSQEIQQAAPEAFF. For the CDR3, the DNA is TGTGCCAGCAGCCAAGAGATACAGCAAGCAGCTCCTGAAGCTTTCTTT.

A single count supports this clone. This sequence joins TRBV6-5 and TRBJ1-1; 8 bases align to TRBD1. The CDR3 covers 13 residues. Germline V gene lookup returns CDR1 MNHEY and CDR2 SVGAGI. The J segment lost 11 bases and the V segment lost 2 bases, leaving 7 bases of the junction unmatched. CDR3 in DNA: TGTGCCAGCAGTTACCGGACAGGGAGGAGGGCTTTCTTT. Translating gives CASSYRTGRRAFF.

The chain uses TRBV18 and TRBJ2-1; D unclear. The ends were cut back, 3 bases at V and 0 bases at J, with 9 bases in the middle. Germline assignment: CDR1 KGHSH and CDR2 LQKENI. CDR3 length: 15 amino acids. For the CDR3, the DNA is TGTGCCAGCTCACCGAGGCGGAACTCCTACAATGAGCAGTTCTTC. Translating it yields CASSPRRNSYNEQFF.

The CDR3 region is CASSASTDTQYF. The CDR3 bases are TGTGCCAGCAGCGCTAGCACAGATACGCAGTATTTT. The chain uses TRBV9 and TRBJ2-3; D remains ambiguous. Germline CDR1 is SGDLS and CDR2 is YYNGEE. V was pared by 3 bases and J by 0 bases, with 2 bases between. The CDR3 covers 12 residues.

This chain joins TRBV27 and TRBJ2-7, with 7 bases lining up with TRBD1. Trimming took 6 bases from V and 0 from J; bases not matched to a gene: 8. From germline, CDR1 is MNHEY and CDR2 SMNVEV (reference sequence). The CDR3 has 15 amino acids. The DNA for the CDR3 is TGTGCCAGCAGGGCCGGGACAGCGAGCTCCTACGAGCAGTACTTC. Amino acid sequence: CASRAGTASSYEQYF.

The rearrangement links TRBV2 to TRBJ2-7, with D maybe TRBD1 (6 bases). V lost 1 base, J lost 3 bases, and 10 bases lay in between. This CDR3 is built from 14 residues. Per germline, CDR1 SNHLY and CDR2 FYNNEI. CDR3 bases: TGTGCCAGCAGTGAAGGGACAGCCCTCTACGAGCAGTACTTC. It specifies CASSEGTALYEQYF.

This chain links TRBV7-2 with TRBJ2-5; 9 positions match TRBD1. This CDR3 is built from 11 residues. Per germline, CDR1 SGHTA and CDR2 FQGNSA. With 1 base clipped from V and 14 bases from J, the junction kept 2 bases outside the gene matches. For the CDR3, the DNA is TGTGCCAGCAGCTTAGGGACAGGGGCATACTTC. Protein sequence: CASSLGTGAYF.

The chain couples TRBV7-9 to TRBJ2-3, with 10 bases identical to TRBD2. CDR1 and CDR2 (germline): SEHNR, FQNEAQ (reference sequence). This CDR3 comprises 17 residues. V shed 3 bases, J shed 4 bases, and the junction held 10 bases outside the gene matches. The CDR3 nucleotides read TGTGCCAGCAGCTTCTTGACCGGGACTAGCGATGCAGATACGCAGTATTTT. Translating it yields CASSFLTGTSDADTQYF. Full variable domain (missing parts from reference TRBV7-9 and TRBJ2-3): DTGVSQNPRHKITKRGQNVTFRCDPISEHNRLYWYRQTLGQGPEFLTYFQNEAQLEKSRLLSDRFSAERPKGSFSTLEIQRTEQGDSAMYLCASSFLTGTSDADTQYFGPGTRLTVL.

The rearrangement uses TRBV4-1 and TRBJ2-2, with TRBD2 matching 12 bases. With V trimmed by 2 bases and J by 4 bases, 14 bases remained unmatched. CDR1 and CDR2 (germline): MGHRA, YSYEKL. The CDR3 extends over 20 amino acids. For the CDR3, the DNA is TGCGCCAGCAGCCAAAGGTGGGCTAGCGGGAGGGCCCTCGGCACCGGGGAGCTGTTTTTT. As protein: CASSQRWASGRALGTGELFF.

This chain uses TRBV5-4 with TRBJ2-5, with 8 bases lining up with TRBD2. The junction had 7 bases not matched to a gene; V was cut back by 1 base and J by 2 bases. This CDR3 contains 16 residues. From germline, CDR1 is SGHNT and CDR2 YYREEE (reference sequence). The CDR3 DNA sequence: TGTGCCAGCAGCTTGACTAGCGGAAACTATCAAGAGACCCAGTACTTC. Its protein product is CASSLTSGNYQETQYF.

The rearrangement uses TRBV7-9 and TRBJ1-6; D unresolved. The CDR3 covers 15 residues. Deletions cut 5 bases from V and 6 bases from J, with 14 bases between. Per the germline V gene, CDR1 is SEHNR and CDR2 is FQNEAQ (reference sequence). CDR3 amino acids: CASSPPDRPNSPLHF. In nucleotides, the CDR3 is TGTGCCAGCAGCCCACCGGACCGACCTAATTCACCCCTCCACTTT. Full variable domain (remainder filled in from reference TRBV7-9 and TRBJ1-6): DTGVSQNPRHKITKRGQNVTFRCDPISEHNRLYWYRQTLGQGPEFLTYFQNEAQLEKSRLLSDRFSAERPKGSFSTLEIQRTEQGDSAMYLCASSPPDRPNSPLHFGNGTRLTVT.

This clone came up once. The V gene is TRBV18, the J gene TRBJ1-5, with D maybe TRBD1 (6 bases). Germline lookup yields CDR1 KGHSH and CDR2 LQKENI. This CDR3 is built from 15 residues. Trimming left V 2 bases short and J 6 bases short, with 14 bases between. CDR3 DNA: TGTGCCAGCTCACCAACCACAGGGTCACGTCAGCCCCAGCATTTT. Protein product: CASSPTTGSRQPQHF. Using reference TRBV18 and TRBJ1-5 for the parts outside the CDR3, the full variable domain is NAGVMQNPRHLVRRRGQEARLRCSPMKGHSHVYWYRQLPEEGLKFMVYLQKENIIDESGMPKERFSAEFPKEGPSILRIQQVVRGDSAAYFCASSPTTGSRQPQHFGDGTRLSIL.